This TCR beta chain was captured by sequencing in a study of T cells after yellow fever vaccination. Across the whole study: SMART-Seq v4 Ultra Low Input served to prepare low-cell-number fractions.

MiXCR, run by TCRdb on the 5' RACE reads, gives a single entry per CDR3 protein. The table lists around 360,000 distinct CDR3 sequences, roughly 12% of them singletons, with roughly 18% in the top ten. Trimming at V came to 5 bases and at J to 1 base, leaving 2 bases not matched to a gene. Germline CDR1 reads MNHNS; CDR2 reads SASEGT. This CDR3 has 14 residues. The TCR sequence derives from a man between 18 and 29 years old who received the YFV17D yellow fever vaccine. V usage is TRBV6-1 and J usage is TRBJ1-2; 9 nucleotides agree with TRBD1. Here the sequenced sample was PBMCs, taken on the day of the first yellow fever vaccination. CDR3 nucleotides: TGTGCCAGCAGTCCGACAGGGGGTAACTATGGCTACACCTTC. This gives the protein CASSPTGGNYGYTF.